These T cell receptor beta chains were read from a single sample in a study of cytomegalovirus exposure and HLA in healthy donors. The assay was immunoSEQ multiplex PCR, and TCRdb's table has in-frame clones only and misses some. The sample has fewer than 120,000 clones, around 76% seen once. Sequencing was done on a sample of PBMCs. These receptors were taken from a man younger than 40 in good health and CMV-seropositive. The CDR3 runs from the conserved cysteine through the conserved F or W. The order of the fields is J gene, clone size, V gene, D gene, CDR3 protein, CDR3 DNA. The D gene is left open where the match is weak. Where a row states a size, it is once, few, many or the class of an expanded clone; other rows omit it.

j_gene: TRBJ2-7
abundance: .
v_gene: TRBV28
d_gene: .
CDR3aa: CASSSPRLYEQYF
CDR3nt: TGTGCCAGCAGTTCTCCACGACTCTACGAGCAGTACTTC

j_gene: TRBJ2-7
abundance: .
v_gene: TRBV27
d_gene: TRBD1
CDR3aa: CASSLSGDREPYEQYF
CDR3nt: TGTGCCAGCAGTTTATCGGGGGACAGGGAGCCCTACGAGCAGTACTTC

j_gene: TRBJ1-3
abundance: .
v_gene: TRBV6-5
d_gene: TRBD1
CDR3aa: CASSVGQSSGNTIYF
CDR3nt: TGTGCCAGCAGCGTGGGACAGAGCTCTGGAAACACCATATATTTT

j_gene: TRBJ2-7
abundance: .
v_gene: TRBV30
d_gene: .
CDR3aa: CAWGTLGYEQYF
CDR3nt: TGTGCCTGGGGGACTCTCGGCTACGAGCAGTACTTC

j_gene: TRBJ2-7
abundance: .
v_gene: TRBV7-9
d_gene: .
CDR3aa: CASSTQGPGYEQYF
CDR3nt: TGTGCCAGCAGTACCCAGGGGCCCGGCTACGAGCAGTACTTC

j_gene: TRBJ2-3
abundance: .
v_gene: TRBV27
d_gene: TRBD1
CDR3aa: CASSTQGVGTDTQYF
CDR3nt: TGTGCCAGCAGTACTCAGGGGGTGGGCACAGATACGCAGTATTTT

j_gene: TRBJ1-3
abundance: .
v_gene: TRBV19
d_gene: .
CDR3aa: CASSETGRFLNTIYF
CDR3nt: TGTGCCAGTAGTGAGACAGGCCGGTTCCTCAACACCATATATTTT

j_gene: TRBJ1-1
abundance: .
v_gene: TRBV6-5
d_gene: .
CDR3aa: CASSYSARTEAFF
CDR3nt: TGTGCCAGCAGTTACAGTGCGAGGACTGAAGCTTTCTTT

j_gene: TRBJ2-7
abundance: .
v_gene: TRBV11-2
d_gene: .
CDR3aa: CAGSLDRYEQYF
CDR3nt: TGTGCCGGCAGCTTAGATCGGTACGAGCAGTACTTC

j_gene: TRBJ1-6
abundance: .
v_gene: TRBV2
d_gene: .
CDR3aa: CASSEARVGADNSPLHF
CDR3nt: TGTGCCAGCAGTGAGGCGCGTGTGGGGGCGGATAATTCACCCCTCCACTTT

j_gene: TRBJ1-2
abundance: .
v_gene: TRBV28
d_gene: .
CDR3aa: CASSLGGYGYTF
CDR3nt: TGTGCCAGCAGTTTGGGCGGGTATGGCTACACCTTC

j_gene: TRBJ1-4
abundance: .
v_gene: TRBV6-5
d_gene: .
CDR3aa: CASRLREELAGKLFF
CDR3nt: TGTGCCAGCAGATTACGGGAGGAGCTGGCGGGAAAACTGTTTTTT

j_gene: TRBJ2-3
abundance: .
v_gene: TRBV28
d_gene: TRBD2
CDR3aa: CASSSSTAGGQADTQYF
CDR3nt: TGTGCCAGCAGTTCCTCTACAGCGGGGGGGCAGGCAGATACGCAGTATTTT

j_gene: TRBJ1-5
abundance: .
v_gene: TRBV15
d_gene: .
CDR3aa: CATSSRAPVPQHF
CDR3nt: TGTGCCACCAGCAGCCGCGCCCCGGTGCCCCAGCATTTT

j_gene: TRBJ1-2
abundance: .
v_gene: TRBV28
d_gene: .
CDR3aa: CASSLLTGANYGYTF
CDR3nt: TGTGCCAGCAGTCTACTGACGGGAGCTAACTATGGCTACACCTTC

j_gene: TRBJ1-5
abundance: .
v_gene: TRBV7-2
d_gene: .
CDR3aa: CASSLAGGGNQPQHF
CDR3nt: TGTGCCAGCAGCTTAGCAGGGGGTGGGAATCAGCCCCAGCATTTT

j_gene: TRBJ1-2
abundance: .
v_gene: TRBV28
d_gene: .
CDR3aa: CASSYIDRTNYGYTF
CDR3nt: TGTGCCAGCAGTTACATTGACAGGACTAACTATGGCTACACCTTC

j_gene: TRBJ1-3
abundance: .
v_gene: TRBV6-5
d_gene: .
CDR3aa: CASSYSTGGNTIYF
CDR3nt: TGTGCCAGCAGTTACTCTACGGGAGGAAACACCATATATTTT

j_gene: TRBJ2-1
abundance: .
v_gene: TRBV19
d_gene: TRBD1
CDR3aa: CASARQGSLVNEQFF
CDR3nt: TGTGCCAGTGCCCGACAGGGCAGCCTGGTCAATGAGCAGTTCTTC

j_gene: TRBJ2-7
abundance: .
v_gene: TRBV5-1
d_gene: .
CDR3aa: CASSLVQGLSYEQYF
CDR3nt: TGCGCCAGCAGCTTGGTACAGGGACTATCCTACGAGCAGTACTTC

j_gene: TRBJ2-5
abundance: few
v_gene: TRBV11-2
d_gene: TRBD2
CDR3aa: CASSLGASGGSQETQYF
CDR3nt: TGTGCCAGCAGCTTAGGAGCTAGCGGGGGTTCCCAAGAGACCCAGTACTTC

j_gene: TRBJ2-1
abundance: .
v_gene: TRBV18
d_gene: .
CDR3aa: CASSPTGSSYNEQFF
CDR3nt: TGTGCCAGCTCACCAACGGGGTCGTCCTACAATGAGCAGTTCTTC

j_gene: TRBJ1-2
abundance: .
v_gene: TRBV5-5
d_gene: TRBD1
CDR3aa: CASSTGTGVVYGYTF
CDR3nt: TGTGCCAGCAGTACCGGGACAGGGGTAGTGTATGGCTACACCTTC

j_gene: TRBJ1-4
abundance: .
v_gene: TRBV19
d_gene: TRBD1
CDR3aa: CASSIIRTGRSTNEKLFF
CDR3nt: TGTGCCAGTAGTATAATACGGACAGGGAGGTCAACTAATGAAAAACTGTTTTTT

j_gene: TRBJ1-6
abundance: .
v_gene: TRBV4-1
d_gene: TRBD1
CDR3aa: CASSQDPQGGNSPLHF
CDR3nt: TGCGCCAGCAGCCAAGATCCCCAGGGGGGCAATTCACCCCTCCACTTT

j_gene: TRBJ1-6
abundance: .
v_gene: TRBV19
d_gene: .
CDR3aa: CASSQGKNSPLHF
CDR3nt: TGTGCCAGTAGTCAGGGGAAGAATTCACCCCTCCACTTT

j_gene: TRBJ2-3
abundance: few
v_gene: TRBV10-1
d_gene: .
CDR3aa: CASRTRRNTDTQYF
CDR3nt: TGCGCCAGCAGAACTAGGAGGAACACAGATACGCAGTATTTT

j_gene: TRBJ1-6
abundance: .
v_gene: TRBV10-1
d_gene: .
CDR3aa: CASTIEGPGPDPLHF
CDR3nt: TGCGCCAGCACTATCGAGGGCCCAGGCCCCGATCCCCTCCACTTT

j_gene: TRBJ1-3
abundance: few
v_gene: TRBV27
d_gene: TRBD1
CDR3aa: CASRRQGAGNTIYF
CDR3nt: TGTGCCAGCAGACGACAGGGTGCTGGAAACACCATATATTTT

j_gene: TRBJ2-7
abundance: once
v_gene: TRBV28
d_gene: TRBD1
CDR3aa: CASSSRDSVLEEQYF
CDR3nt: TGTGCCAGCAGTTCCCGGGACAGCGTGCTTGAAGAGCAGTACTTC

j_gene: TRBJ2-7
abundance: once
v_gene: TRBV6-6
d_gene: .
CDR3aa: CASSYSVGASYEQYF
CDR3nt: TGTGCCAGCAGTTACTCGGTGGGGGCCTCCTACGAGCAGTACTTC